The rows below give T cell receptor beta chains drawn from one sample of a study of shared clonotypes between healthy human individuals. Generated by immunoSEQ multiplex PCR, the TCRdb table keeps only in-frame clones and is missing some. The table records approximately 1.9 million clones, just under 95% of them present only once. The sequencing sample was made of naive CD8+ T cells from PBMCs. These receptors originate from a man aged 18 to 30 in good health. Some clones in this sample may be carry-over from other donors' samples. The CDR3 runs from the conserved cysteine through the conserved F or W. D genes are given only for firm matches. A row's size may be missing; if present it is once, few, many or a size class.

J gene | clone size | D gene | V gene | CDR3 protein | CDR3 DNA
TRBJ1-4 | . | . | TRBV7-9 | CASSFPGSNEKLFF | TGTGCCAGCAGCTTCCCCGGGTCTAATGAAAAACTGTTTTTT
TRBJ2-7 | . | . | TRBV4-1 | CASSQTRTANYEQYF | TGCGCCAGCAGCCAAACCCGGACCGCGAACTACGAGCAGTACTTC
TRBJ2-2 | . | . | TRBV5-1 | CASSLRTPSDGTGELFF | TGCGCCAGCAGCTTAAGGACCCCGAGCGATGGCACCGGGGAGCTGTTTTTT
TRBJ2-5 | . | TRBD1 | TRBV28 | CASSTRDRGFQETQYF | TGTGCCAGCAGTACCAGGGACAGGGGGTTCCAAGAGACCCAGTACTTC
TRBJ1-4 | . | . | TRBV5-1 | CASSLDTHLGAGGKLFF | TGCGCCAGCAGCTTGGATACACACTTGGGCGCAGGCGGAAAACTGTTTTTT
TRBJ2-1 | . | TRBD2 | TRBV30 | CAWSPGLLNEQFF | TGTGCCTGGAGTCCGGGACTATTGAATGAGCAGTTCTTC
TRBJ2-1 | . | TRBD2 | TRBV11-1 | CASSSRGSGKYNEQFF | TGTGCCAGCAGCTCCAGGGGTAGCGGGAAATACAATGAGCAGTTCTTC
TRBJ2-1 | . | TRBD2 | TRBV7-2 | CASSLALAGGFIGEQFF | TGTGCCAGCAGCTTAGCGCTAGCGGGAGGGTTTATCGGTGAGCAGTTCTTC
TRBJ2-1 | . | TRBD2 | TRBV10-2 | CASRVAGGYNEQFF | TGCGCCAGCAGGGTAGCGGGAGGGTACAATGAGCAGTTCTTC
TRBJ2-3 | . | . | TRBV6-5 | CASRPLALRTDTQYF | TGTGCCAGCAGGCCATTAGCGTTACGCACAGATACGCAGTATTTT
TRBJ1-5 | . | . | TRBV4-3 | CASSQARSGNQPQHF | TGCGCCAGCTCCCAGGCCCGCTCGGGCAATCAGCCCCAGCATTTT
TRBJ2-7 | . | . | TRBV14 | CASSPGAGLSSYEQYF | TGTGCCAGCAGCCCAGGCGCGGGGCTAAGTTCCTACGAGCAGTACTTC
TRBJ2-2 | . | . | TRBV5-1 | CASSFPGNTGELFF | TGCGCCAGCAGCTTCCCGGGGAACACCGGGGAGCTGTTTTTT
TRBJ2-1 | . | . | TRBV25-1 | CASSTGRSNNEQFF | TGTGCCAGCAGTACAGGACGGTCCAACAATGAGCAGTTCTTC
TRBJ2-5 | . | . | TRBV27 | CASSLAGEPQETQYF | TGTGCCAGCAGTTTAGCAGGAGAACCTCAAGAGACCCAGTACTTC
TRBJ1-5 | few | . | TRBV28 | CASSFGQSNQPQHF | TGTGCCAGCAGTTTTGGACAGAGCAATCAGCCCCAGCATTTT
TRBJ2-1 | . | . | TRBV11-2 | CASSWDNEQFF | TGTGCCAGCAGTTGGGACAATGAGCAGTTCTTC
TRBJ2-3 | . | . | TRBV9 | CASSVGGRPTDTQYF | TGTGCCAGCAGCGTAGGAGGGAGACCCACAGATACGCAGTATTTT
TRBJ2-1 | . | TRBD2 | TRBV7-8 | CASSLGLAVLGEQFF | TGTGCCAGCAGCCTAGGACTAGCGGTCCTTGGGGAGCAGTTCTTC
TRBJ2-7 | . | . | TRBV11-2 | CASLFRDRPYEQYF | TGTGCCAGCTTATTCCGGGATCGTCCCTACGAGCAGTACTTC
TRBJ1-2 | . | . | TRBV14 | CAGKTETYGYTF | TGTGCCGGAAAGACAGAGACGTATGGCTACACCTTC
TRBJ2-7 | . | . | TRBV7-9 | CASSILGRPYEQYF | TGTGCCAGCAGCATACTAGGGCGGCCCTACGAGCAGTACTTC
TRBJ1-2 | . | TRBD1 | TRBV27 | CASSLFSGTGVDLYGYTF | TGTGCCAGCAGTTTATTCTCCGGGACAGGGGTGGACCTTTATGGCTACACCTTC
TRBJ2-2 | . | . | TRBV29-1 | CSVASRNPPGELFF | TGCAGCGTTGCTAGCCGCAATCCACCGGGGGAGCTGTTTTTT
TRBJ1-5 | . | . | TRBV28 | CASSWRKSNQPQHF | TGTGCCAGCAGTTGGAGAAAAAGCAATCAGCCCCAGCATTTT
TRBJ2-1 | . | TRBD2 | TRBV10-3 | CAISSAGGHSYNEQFF | TGTGCCATCTCCTCAGCGGGAGGGCACTCCTACAATGAGCAGTTCTTC
TRBJ2-3 | . | TRBD2 | TRBV28 | CATTRTRNTDTQYF | TGTGCCACCACCCGGACTAGGAACACAGATACGCAGTATTTT
TRBJ2-5 | . | TRBD2 | TRBV6-5 | CAGMTSGFQETQYF | TGTGCCGGAATGACTAGCGGTTTTCAAGAGACCCAGTACTTC
TRBJ2-7 | . | . | TRBV7-9 | CASSFPAGGEYEQYF | TGTGCCAGCAGCTTCCCTGCGGGCGGGGAGTACGAGCAGTACTTC
TRBJ1-5 | . | . | TRBV6-6 | CASSYSGNSINQPQHF | TGTGCCAGCAGTTACTCGGGAAACAGTATCAATCAGCCCCAGCATTTT
TRBJ2-5 | . | . | TRBV7-9 | CASGAPGTEGETQYF | TGTGCCAGCGGCGCCCCTGGGACGGAGGGAGAGACCCAGTACTTC
TRBJ1-2 | . | . | TRBV9 | CASSVGLDGYTF | TGTGCCAGCAGCGTAGGACTCGATGGCTACACCTTC
TRBJ2-3 | . | . | TRBV27 | CASSKDRNFRDTQYF | TGTGCCAGCAGTAAGGACAGAAATTTCAGGGATACGCAGTATTTT
TRBJ2-2 | . | TRBD1 | TRBV29-1 | CSAGGQGTATGELFF | TGCAGCGCTGGGGGACAGGGGACAGCCACCGGGGAGCTGTTTTTT
TRBJ1-5 | . | . | TRBV19 | CASSSRVDQPQHF | TGTGCCAGTAGTTCGAGGGTTGATCAGCCCCAGCATTTT
TRBJ2-7 | . | . | TRBV28 | CASNLGLPTSYEQYF | TGTGCCAGCAATCTAGGACTACCTACCTCCTACGAGCAGTACTTC
TRBJ2-5 | . | TRBD1 | TRBV13 | CASSLDRGLQETQYF | TGTGCCAGCAGCTTAGACAGGGGGCTGCAAGAGACCCAGTACTTC
TRBJ2-4 | once | TRBD2 | TRBV7-6 | CASSLVAGVASGAKNIQYF | TGTGCCAGCAGCTTAGTGGCGGGAGTAGCTTCGGGAGCCAAAAACATTCAGTACTTC
TRBJ2-7 | . | . | TRBV2 | CASVGGDSYEQYF | TGTGCCAGCGTAGGGGGGGACTCCTACGAGCAGTACTTC
TRBJ2-7 | once | TRBD2 | TRBV7-8 | CASSLGLAGISYEQYF | TGTGCCAGCAGCTTGGGACTAGCGGGGATCTCCTACGAGCAGTACTTC
TRBJ2-7 | once | TRBD1 | TRBV7-6 | CASSKGTGRTYEQYF | TGTGCCAGCAGCAAAGGGACAGGGAGAACCTACGAGCAGTACTTC
TRBJ2-1 | . | TRBD2 | TRBV6-4 | CASSQTMGLASNEQFF | TGTGCCAGCAGCCAGACCATGGGACTAGCAAGCAACGAGCAGTTCTTC
TRBJ2-4 | . | TRBD1 | TRBV4-1 | CASSLTDRGSIQYF | TGCGCCAGCAGCCTGACTGACAGGGGGAGCATTCAGTACTTC
TRBJ2-1 | . | TRBD2 | TRBV19 | CASSRPGLAGINEQFF | TGTGCCAGTAGCCGTCCGGGACTAGCGGGAATCAATGAGCAGTTCTTC
TRBJ2-7 | . | . | TRBV5-6 | CASSWTGSYEQYF | TGTGCCAGCAGCTGGACGGGCTCCTACGAGCAGTACTTC